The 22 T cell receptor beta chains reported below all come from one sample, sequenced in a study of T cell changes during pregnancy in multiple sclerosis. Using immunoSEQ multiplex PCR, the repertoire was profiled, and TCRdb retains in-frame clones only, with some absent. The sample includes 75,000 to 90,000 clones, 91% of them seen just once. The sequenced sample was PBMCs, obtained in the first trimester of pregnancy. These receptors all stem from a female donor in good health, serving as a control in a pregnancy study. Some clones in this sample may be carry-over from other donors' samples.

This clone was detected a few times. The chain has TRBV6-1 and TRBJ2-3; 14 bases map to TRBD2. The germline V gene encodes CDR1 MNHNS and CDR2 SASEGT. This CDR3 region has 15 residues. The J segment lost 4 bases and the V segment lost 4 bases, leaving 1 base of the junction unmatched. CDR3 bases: TGTGCCAGCAGTGTGGGACTAGCGGGGGCAGATACGCAGTATTTT. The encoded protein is CASSVGLAGADTQYF.

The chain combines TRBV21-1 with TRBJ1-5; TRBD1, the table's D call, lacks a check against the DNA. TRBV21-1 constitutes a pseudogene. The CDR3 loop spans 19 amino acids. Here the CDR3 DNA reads TGTGCCAGCAGCAACGACATGCCGCTGGACAGGGGTAGCAATCAGCCCCAGCATTTT. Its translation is CASSNDMPLDRGSNQPQHF.

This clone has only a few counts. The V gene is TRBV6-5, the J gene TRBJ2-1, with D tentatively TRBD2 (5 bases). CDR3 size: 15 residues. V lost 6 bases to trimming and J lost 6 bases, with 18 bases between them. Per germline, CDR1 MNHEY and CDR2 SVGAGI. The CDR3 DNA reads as TGTGCCAGCAGCCTTGGACTCGGAAGGCCCAATGAGCAGTTCTTC. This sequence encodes CASSLGLGRPNEQFF.

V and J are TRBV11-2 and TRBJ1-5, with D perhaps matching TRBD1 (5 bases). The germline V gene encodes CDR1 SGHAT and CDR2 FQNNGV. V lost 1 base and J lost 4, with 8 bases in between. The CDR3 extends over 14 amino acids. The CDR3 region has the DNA TGTGCCAGCAGCTTAGGTCCAGGGAATCAGCCCCAGCATTTT. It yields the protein CASSLGPGNQPQHF.

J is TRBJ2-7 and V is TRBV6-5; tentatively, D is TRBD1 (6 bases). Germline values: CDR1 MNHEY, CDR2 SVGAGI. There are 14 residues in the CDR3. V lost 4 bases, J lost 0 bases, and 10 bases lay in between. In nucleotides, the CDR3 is TGTGCCAGCAGTTCCACAGGGTACTCCTACGAGCAGTACTTC. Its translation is CASSSTGYSYEQYF.

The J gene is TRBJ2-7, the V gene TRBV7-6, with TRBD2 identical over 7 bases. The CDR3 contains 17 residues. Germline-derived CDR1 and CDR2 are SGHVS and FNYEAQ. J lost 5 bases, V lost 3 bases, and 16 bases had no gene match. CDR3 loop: CASSLAPGDGGYNEQYF. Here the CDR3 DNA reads TGTGCCAGCAGCTTGGCCCCCGGAGACGGGGGGTACAACGAGCAGTACTTC. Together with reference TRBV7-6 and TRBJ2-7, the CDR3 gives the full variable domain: GAGVSQSPRYKVTKRGQDVALRCDPISGHVSLYWYRQALGQGPEFLTYFNYEAQQDKSGLPNDRFSAERPEGSISTLTIQRTEQRDSAMYRCASSLAPGDGGYNEQYFGPGTRLTVT.

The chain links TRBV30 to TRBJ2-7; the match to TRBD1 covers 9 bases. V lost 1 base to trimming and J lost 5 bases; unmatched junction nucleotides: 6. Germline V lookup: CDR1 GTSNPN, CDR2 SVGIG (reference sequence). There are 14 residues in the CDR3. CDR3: CAWSGQGVNDEQYF. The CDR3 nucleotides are TGTGCCTGGAGTGGACAGGGGGTAAACGACGAGCAGTACTTC.

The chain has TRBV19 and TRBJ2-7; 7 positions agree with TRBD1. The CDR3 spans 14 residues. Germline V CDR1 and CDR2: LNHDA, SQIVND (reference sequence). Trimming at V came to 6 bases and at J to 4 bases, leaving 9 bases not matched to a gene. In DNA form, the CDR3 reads TGTGCCAGTAGCACAGGGGACGTGGGATACGAGCAGTACTTC. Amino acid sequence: CASSTGDVGYEQYF.

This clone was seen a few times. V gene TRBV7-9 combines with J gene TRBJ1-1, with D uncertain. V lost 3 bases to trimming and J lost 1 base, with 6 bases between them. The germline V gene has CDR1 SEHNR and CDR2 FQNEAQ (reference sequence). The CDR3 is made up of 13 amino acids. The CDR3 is CASSFEENTEAFF. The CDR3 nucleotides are TGTGCCAGCAGCTTCGAGGAGAACACTGAAGCTTTCTTT. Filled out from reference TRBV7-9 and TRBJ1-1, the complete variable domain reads DTGVSQNPRHKITKRGQNVTFRCDPISEHNRLYWYRQTLGQGPEFLTYFQNEAQLEKSRLLSDRFSAERPKGSFSTLEIQRTEQGDSAMYLCASSFEENTEAFFGQGTRLTVV.

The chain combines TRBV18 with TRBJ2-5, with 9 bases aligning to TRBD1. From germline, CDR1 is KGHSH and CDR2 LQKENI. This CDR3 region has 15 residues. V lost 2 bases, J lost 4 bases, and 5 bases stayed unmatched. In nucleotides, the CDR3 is TGTGCCAGCTCACCAGACGACAGGGGGTCAGAGACCCAGTACTTC. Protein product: CASSPDDRGSETQYF.

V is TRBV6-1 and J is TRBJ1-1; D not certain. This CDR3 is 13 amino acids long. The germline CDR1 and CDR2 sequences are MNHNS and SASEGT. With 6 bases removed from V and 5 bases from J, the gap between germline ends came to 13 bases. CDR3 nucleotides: TGTGCCAGCAGGACAAGCAGGCAAACTGAAGCTTTCTTT. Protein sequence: CASRTSRQTEAFF.

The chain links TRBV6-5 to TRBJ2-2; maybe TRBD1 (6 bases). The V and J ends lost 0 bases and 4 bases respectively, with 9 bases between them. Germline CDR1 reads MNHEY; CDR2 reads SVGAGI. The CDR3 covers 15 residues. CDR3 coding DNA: TGTGCCAGCAGTTACTCGGGGGCAGGCACCGGGGAGCTGTTTTTT. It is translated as CASSYSGAGTGELFF.

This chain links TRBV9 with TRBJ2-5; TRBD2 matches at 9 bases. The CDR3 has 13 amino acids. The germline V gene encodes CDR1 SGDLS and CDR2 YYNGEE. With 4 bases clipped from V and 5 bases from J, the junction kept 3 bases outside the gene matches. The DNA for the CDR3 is TGTGCCAGCAGCCCTAGCGGGAAGGAGACCCAGTACTTC. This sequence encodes CASSPSGKETQYF.

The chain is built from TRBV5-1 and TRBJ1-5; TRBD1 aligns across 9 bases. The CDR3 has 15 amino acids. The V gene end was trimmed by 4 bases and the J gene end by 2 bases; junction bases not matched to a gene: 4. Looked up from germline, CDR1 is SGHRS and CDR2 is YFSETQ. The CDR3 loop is CASSRTGERNQPQHF. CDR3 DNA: TGCGCCAGCAGCCGGACAGGGGAACGCAATCAGCCCCAGCATTTT.

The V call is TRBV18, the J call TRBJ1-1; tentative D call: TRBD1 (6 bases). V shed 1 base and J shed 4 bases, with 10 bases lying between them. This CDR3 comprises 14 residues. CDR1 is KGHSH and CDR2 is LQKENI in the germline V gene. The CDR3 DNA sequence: TGTGCCAGCTCACCACAAAGGGGGGGCACTGAAGCTTTCTTT. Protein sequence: CASSPQRGGTEAFF.

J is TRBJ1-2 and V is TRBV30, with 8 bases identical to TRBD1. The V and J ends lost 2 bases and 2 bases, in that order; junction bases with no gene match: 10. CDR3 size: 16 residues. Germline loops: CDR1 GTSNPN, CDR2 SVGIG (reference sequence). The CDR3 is CAWSKGQGAQNYGYTF. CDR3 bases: TGTGCCTGGAGTAAGGGGCAGGGGGCCCAAAACTATGGCTACACCTTC.

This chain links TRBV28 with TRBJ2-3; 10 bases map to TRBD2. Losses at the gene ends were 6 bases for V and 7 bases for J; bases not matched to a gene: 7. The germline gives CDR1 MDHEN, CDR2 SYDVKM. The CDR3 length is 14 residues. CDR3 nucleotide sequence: TGTGCCAGCAGAGGACTAGCGGACGCTTATACGCAGTATTTT. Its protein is CASRGLADAYTQYF.

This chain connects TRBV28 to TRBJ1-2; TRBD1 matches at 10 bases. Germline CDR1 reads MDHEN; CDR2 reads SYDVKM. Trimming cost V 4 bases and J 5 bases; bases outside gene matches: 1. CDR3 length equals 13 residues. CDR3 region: CASSSGQGYGYTF. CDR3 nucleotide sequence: TGTGCCAGCAGTTCGGGACAGGGGTATGGCTACACCTTC.

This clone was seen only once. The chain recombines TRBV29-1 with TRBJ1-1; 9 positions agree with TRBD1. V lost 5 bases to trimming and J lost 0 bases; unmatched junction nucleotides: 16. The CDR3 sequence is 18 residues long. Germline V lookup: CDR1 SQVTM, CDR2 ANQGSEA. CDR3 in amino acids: CSVFAGDRVLQMNTEAFF. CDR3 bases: TGCAGCGTTTTTGCCGGGGACAGGGTTTTACAAATGAACACTGAAGCTTTCTTT.

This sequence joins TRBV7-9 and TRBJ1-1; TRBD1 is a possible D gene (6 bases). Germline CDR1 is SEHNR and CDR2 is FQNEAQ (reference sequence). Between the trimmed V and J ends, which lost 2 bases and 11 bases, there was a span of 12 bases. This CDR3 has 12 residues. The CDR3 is CASSLRGARAFF. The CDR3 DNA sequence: TGTGCCAGCAGCTTACGGGGGGCGCGCGCTTTCTTT.

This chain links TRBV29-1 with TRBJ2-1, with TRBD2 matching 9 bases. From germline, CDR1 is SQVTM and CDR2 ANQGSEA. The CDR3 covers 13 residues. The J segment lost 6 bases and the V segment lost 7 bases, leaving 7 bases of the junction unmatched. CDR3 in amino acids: CSGRLAGFNEQFF. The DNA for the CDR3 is TGCAGCGGCCGCCTAGCGGGGTTCAATGAGCAGTTCTTC.

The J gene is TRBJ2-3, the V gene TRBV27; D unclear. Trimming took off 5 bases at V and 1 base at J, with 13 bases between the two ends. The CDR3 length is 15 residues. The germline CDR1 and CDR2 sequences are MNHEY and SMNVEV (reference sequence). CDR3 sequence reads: CASSTTLDGTDTQYF. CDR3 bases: TGTGCCAGCAGTACAACCCTAGACGGCACAGATACGCAGTATTTT.